This TCR beta chain was recorded in a study of blood T cell repertoires in COVID-19. The wider study: COVID-19 samples from acute and convalescent phases originated in the United States, Italy and Spain. Sources were T cells, B-cell-depleted T cells, or PBMCs; the material itself was cDNA or gDNA.

Original analysis: Using reference gene primer amplification, nucleated cell counts were estimated. Method: immunoSEQ multiplex PCR; TCRdb's copy keeps in-frame clones and lacks some. That table furnishes V, J and clone size, whereas the DNA furnished D and trimming. The sample lists 200,000 to 300,000 clones, roughly 82% seen once, with about 2% in the top ten. The germline V gene encodes CDR1 SGHNT and CDR2 YENEEA. CDR3 length equals 14 residues. Trimming left V 3 bases short and J 11 bases short, with 17 bases between. The chain couples TRBV11-3 to TRBJ2-1; tentatively, D is TRBD1 (5 bases). This clonotype was sampled from a man aged 35 to 55 who had recovered from COVID-19. Sequenced input: peripheral blood. CDR3 protein: CASSFRVLGFKQFF. The CDR3 nucleotides are TGTGCCAGCAGCTTCAGGGTTCTAGGGTTCAAGCAGTTCTTC.